The rows below give T cell receptor beta chains drawn from one sample of a study of CD8 T cells in ankylosing spondylitis. TCRdb processed the 5' RACE reads anew with MiXCR; each CDR3 protein has one entry. The sample holds around 490,000 distinct CDR3 sequences, 5.3% seen once. Sequenced: blood, either unsorted or a sorted T cell fraction (not recorded which). The receptors were gathered from a male donor with ankylosing spondylitis. Each CDR3 is given with its conserved first and last residue. D genes are given only for firm matches. Only part of the rows carry a size: once, few, many, or a class if the clone is expanded.

v_gene	d_gene	j_gene	abundance	CDR3aa	CDR3nt
TRBV6-5	.	TRBJ2-7	few	CASSYSPSSYEQYF	TGTGCCAGCAGTTACTCTCCCAGCTCCTACGAGCAGTACTTC
TRBV20-1	.	TRBJ2-3	many	CSASIGVTDTQYF	TGCAGTGCTAGTATTGGGGTCACAGATACGCAGTATTTT
TRBV7-2	.	TRBJ2-7	once	CASSFRGSNYEKYF	TGTGCCAGCAGCTTTCGGGGGAGCAACTACGAGAAGTACTTC
TRBV5-1	.	TRBJ2-4	many	CASSLGSPPRDIQYF	TGCGCCAGCAGCTTGGGGTCCCCCCCTCGGGACATTCAGTACTTC
TRBV2	.	TRBJ2-5	.	CASSDPGHQYF	TGTGCCAGCAGTGACCCGGGACACCAGTACTTC
TRBV6-2/TRBV6-3	.	TRBJ1-1	many	CASSYSPGLKAFF	TGTGCCAGCAGTTACTCTCCGGGCCTTAAAGCTTTCTTT
TRBV6-6	.	TRBJ2-3	many	CASQPEGGTQYF	TGTGCCAGCCAACCCGAGGGGGGGACGCAGTATTTT
TRBV4-3	TRBD2	TRBJ2-1	.	CASSHPSGGNEQFF	TGCGCCAGCAGCCATCCTAGCGGGGGCAATGAGCAGTTCTTC
TRBV20-1	TRBD1	TRBJ2-3	many	CSARGQAVRSGTQYF	TGCAGTGCTAGGGGACAGGCCGTTCGTTCTGGTACGCAGTATTTT
TRBV7-3	.	TRBJ2-5	many	CASSPTSAGETQYF	TGTGCCAGCAGCCCGACTAGTGCGGGAGAGACCCAGTACTTC
TRBV12-3/TRBV12-4	TRBD1	TRBJ1-2	.	CASSLGDREVGYTF	TGTGCCAGCAGTTTAGGGGACAGGGAGGTTGGCTACACCTTC
TRBV27	.	TRBJ2-7	many	CASSYGRSYEQYF	TGTGCCAGCAGTTACGGCCGATCTTACGAGCAGTACTTC
TRBV12-3/TRBV12-4	.	TRBJ2-5	many	CASSFWAQETQYF	TGTGCCAGCAGTTTTTGGGCCCAAGAGACCCAGTACTTC
TRBV6-6	.	TRBJ2-7	.	CASSDLPYEQYF	TGTGCCAGCAGTGACCTCCCCTACGAGCAGTACTTC
TRBV5-8	TRBD1	TRBJ1-2	many	CASSAGQGIDYGYTF	TGTGCCAGCAGCGCCGGACAGGGGATTGACTATGGCTACACCTTC
TRBV7-2	.	TRBJ1-1	.	CASSFTFTSTEAFF	TGTGCCAGCAGCTTTACATTTACGTCCACTGAAGCTTTCTTT
TRBV4-1	TRBD2	TRBJ2-7	.	CASSQGSTSGTYEQYF	TGCGCCAGCAGCCAAGGTTCGACTAGCGGTACCTACGAGCAGTACTTC
TRBV5-6	.	TRBJ1-2	many	CASSASAVVYGYTF	TGTGCCAGCAGCGCCTCGGCCGTTGTCTATGGCTACACCTTC
TRBV5-1	.	TRBJ2-5	few	CASSLRSQVQTQYF	TGCGCCAGCAGCCTCCGCAGTCAGGTTCAGACCCAGTACTTC
TRBV20-1	.	TRBJ1-2	.	CSASLREGTNYGYTF	TGCAGTGCTAGCCTTAGGGAGGGGACCAACTATGGCTACACCTTC
TRBV7-7	.	TRBJ2-3	many	CASSRDITDTQYF	TGTGCTAGCAGTCGGGACATCACAGATACGCAGTATTTT
TRBV13	TRBD1	TRBJ2-7	.	CASSPWDRGSYEQYF	TGTGCCAGCAGCCCCTGGGACAGGGGCTCCTACGAGCAGTACTTC
TRBV19	.	TRBJ1-5	many	CASSGRDQPQHF	TGTGCCAGTAGCGGCAGGGATCAGCCCCAGCATTTT
TRBV24-1	.	TRBJ2-5	many	CATSLRGQETQYF	TGTGCCACCAGTCTGCGAGGGCAAGAGACCCAGTACTTC
TRBV20-1	.	TRBJ2-1	.	CSARSGLTINNEQFF	TGCAGTGCTAGATCGGGACTGACCATAAACAATGAGCAGTTCTTC
TRBV5-1	.	TRBJ1-1	many	CASSPRLNTEAFF	TGCGCCAGCAGCCCGAGACTGAACACTGAAGCTTTCTTT
TRBV11-2	.	TRBJ2-5	few	CASSWDQTQETQYF	TGTGCCAGCAGCTGGGACCAGACCCAAGAGACCCAGTACTTC
TRBV6-2/TRBV6-3	TRBD1	TRBJ2-7	many	CASSDRSTGRYEQYF	TGTGCCAGCAGTGATCGTTCGACAGGGCGCTACGAGCAGTACTTC
TRBV20-1	.	TRBJ2-1	few	CSAPRTEYNEQFF	TGCAGTGCTCCGCGGACGGAATACAATGAGCAGTTCTTC
TRBV20-1	.	TRBJ2-1	many	CSAKETRSYNEQFF	TGCAGTGCTAAAGAAACTAGATCCTACAATGAGCAGTTCTTC
TRBV5-1	.	TRBJ2-7	many	CASSLYTGEVDEQYF	TGCGCCAGCAGCTTGTACACAGGGGAGGTGGACGAGCAGTACTTC
TRBV7-2	.	TRBJ2-3	.	CASSPRPGDTQYF	TGTGCCAGCAGCCCGAGACCGGGGGATACGCAGTATTTT
TRBV27	.	TRBJ1-1	many	CASSPNPTGRTEAFF	TGTGCCAGCAGTCCCAACCCCACAGGGAGGACTGAAGCTTTCTTT
TRBV24-1	.	TRBJ1-1	many	CATSQGLNTEAFF	TGTGCCACCAGTCAAGGTCTGAACACTGAAGCTTTCTTT
TRBV29-1	.	TRBJ1-1	many	CSVEEVPSNTEAFF	TGCAGCGTTGAAGAGGTTCCATCGAACACTGAAGCTTTCTTT
TRBV5-1	.	TRBJ2-7	many	CASSLGTPIFPEQYF	TGCGCCAGCAGCTTGGGGACACCAATTTTTCCCGAGCAGTACTTC
TRBV5-1	.	TRBJ2-7	many	CASSRAGSYEQYF	TGCGCCAGCAGCCGAGCGGGCTCCTACGAGCAGTACTTC
TRBV4-2	TRBD2	TRBJ2-7	.	CASSQSPASGSYEQYF	TGTGCCAGCAGCCAATCCCCGGCTAGCGGGAGTTACGAGCAGTACTTC
TRBV5-5	.	TRBJ1-4	many	CASSPQHGAAFELFF	TGTGCCAGCAGCCCTCAGCACGGGGCCGCCTTTGAACTGTTTTTT
TRBV3-1	.	TRBJ2-7	many	CASSQARGSEQYF	TGTGCCAGCAGCCAAGCCCGAGGGAGCGAGCAGTACTTC
TRBV10-3	.	TRBJ2-3	many	CAIKAGVSTDTQYF	TGTGCCATTAAGGCCGGGGTGAGCACAGATACGCAGTATTTT
TRBV20-1	TRBD2	TRBJ2-2	few	CSAPTSSGKNTGELFF	TGCAGTGCTCCGACATCTAGCGGGAAGAACACCGGGGAGCTGTTTTTT
TRBV9	TRBD1	TRBJ2-3	many	CASSVAKQGTDTQYF	TGTGCCAGCAGCGTAGCTAAACAGGGGACAGATACGCAGTATTTT
TRBV12-3/TRBV12-4	.	TRBJ1-4	many	CASSSTGLDEKLFF	TGTGCCAGCAGTTCTACAGGGCTGGATGAAAAACTGTTTTTT
TRBV12-3/TRBV12-4	.	TRBJ1-5	many	CASSLKVLGKGGRPQHF	TGTGCCAGCAGTTTAAAAGTCTTGGGGAAAGGGGGTAGGCCCCAGCATTTT
TRBV12-3/TRBV12-4	TRBD1	TRBJ2-6	many	CASRTGFSSGANVLTF	TGTGCCAGTCGGACAGGTTTTTCCTCTGGGGCCAACGTCCTGACTTTC
TRBV20-1	.	TRBJ2-1	many	CSALGNEQFF	TGCAGTGCTCTGGGGAATGAGCAGTTCTTC